This TCR beta chain was obtained from a study of cytomegalovirus exposure and HLA in healthy donors (dated by TCRdb to 2016 to 2017). Broadly, across the study: An earlier analysis of roughly 630 of the donors reported roughly 270 Gb of sequence data and more than 90 million unique TCR beta sequences from roughly 180 million T cells. An early release that covered about 640 HLA-typed donors contained about 300 gigabases of sequencing data and 80 million or so unique TCR sequences. The genetic ancestry cluster associated with self-reported Caucasian donors included about 84% of the approximately 410 genotyped donors. The aim of the study was to test whether cataloging public T cell receptors could identify signatures of past pathogen exposure. The study profiled the T cell repertoires of 550 to 700 subjects by immunosequencing and related them to cytomegalovirus serostatus. Along with the roughly 710-subject first cohort, a separate validation cohort of over a hundred different subjects was used. The study combined high-throughput TCR immunosequencing, statistical association of individual TCRs with disease status, and machine learning to predict cytomegalovirus infection status. In a later analysis, previously published TCR beta repertoires from roughly 710 donors were re-analyzed and high-resolution HLA genotyping was added so that TCR occurrence patterns could be studied. In the later analysis, no new phenotypic data were used to find candidate immune exposures; instead, reliance was placed on TCR beta sequences and their occurrence across donors. An earlier analysis of 587 of the donors applied high-throughput TCR beta sequencing to assess whether each TCR beta V gene segment acted as functional or pseudogenic. Donor age, sex, ethnicity and CMV serostatus were compiled together with the repertoire data. Genome-wide SNP genotypes for about 65% of the roughly 670 donors were used in a later genetic analysis, which treated that subset as a discovery cohort. All discovery cohort repertoires had been generated using a single sequencing platform. HLA typing included class I and class II loci at four-digit resolution. Typing coverage varied by locus: roughly 620-630 donors for A, B, C, DRB1 and DQB1; about 520 for DQA1; nearly 610 for DPA1; 450 to 480 for DPB1. Four to six DR-DQ haplotypes were handled as single units for association and clustering because linkage in the cohort was strong. Among about 410 genotyped donors of the cohort, an average of around 220,000 unique TCR beta nucleotide sequences was sequenced per donor, of which 15% to 20% were non-productive.

Details on this clone: The specificity of this receptor is unknown. Base qualities are missing; no much larger clone stands one base away.

The study at large found these results: According to a later analysis, TCR association rates differed among HLA loci, with DRB1 alleles showing the most associated TCRs and HLA-C alleles showing the fewest. A further reported finding was that TCR beta sequences accurately predicted the HLA-A and HLA-B alleles for most subjects in the first cohort. In vitro tests confirmed that a few of the cytomegalovirus-associated TCR beta chains recognize cytomegalovirus antigens. Broadly in line with IMGT annotations, most TCR beta V segments showed up in productive rearrangements about 90% or about 30% of the time in an earlier analysis of several hundred of the donors. For the cohort, immune exposure information was limited to CMV serostatus. Compared with equally common non-associated chains, HLA-associated TCR beta chains in a later analysis were more clonally expanded and had lower generation probabilities. The study listed 150 to 200 TCR beta chains as associated with cytomegalovirus. In this cohort, only TCR beta chains were sequenced, and detectable features were limited by the absence of alpha or paired-chain data. When HLA alleles, especially DR and DQ, strongly co-occurred, attributing TCR associations to individual alleles was difficult. Linkage disequilibrium might explain the correlated functional status among segregating V segments, but an unknown experimental factor could not be ruled out. Most TCR sequences were seen in very few donors, while some public TCRs were found in many individuals. A later analysis associated 17,000 or so TCR beta sequences with specific HLA alleles at a false discovery rate of 0.05. Most CMV-associated TCR beta chains appeared to be HLA-restricted in a later analysis, and the HLA associations seemed to be driven largely by CMV exposure. A cluster of highly shared sequence variants was judged likely to represent a technical artifact of the sequencing pipeline. Because HLA typing was missing for some donors at each locus, association tests included only the typed subset. Some IMGT-functional V segments, including TRBV6-2 and TRBV6-3, could not be distinguished by the 87-base-pair reads and were therefore excluded. According to the authors, the approach could potentially be generalized to other disease states and immunological phenotypes. The presence/absence analyses assumed that sequencing depth was roughly uniform across donors, and that assumption may not be true. Because counts were too low, around 17 rarely observed V segments, including chromosome 9 orphons, were left out of the earlier analysis of roughly 600 of the donors. The classifier was reported to diagnose cytomegalovirus status with high specificity and sensitivity in both the original and validation cohorts. In a later analysis, several top co-occurrence clusters were reported to appear linked to parvovirus B19, influenza, CMV and Epstein-Barr virus. According to a later genetic analysis, donors in an Asian-associated ancestry cluster had fewer N-insertions in productive TCRs than the roughly 700-donor mean. An association between a missense DCLRE1C variant and V-gene and J-gene trimming of TCR beta chains was found in a later genetic analysis and replicated in an independent cohort.

Libraries were constructed by the immunoSEQ multiplex PCR assay. The multiplex PCR relied on a mix of 60 forward primers for TCR Vbeta segments and 13 reverse primers for TCR Jbeta segments. The CDR3 region of rearranged TCR beta genes was amplified from genomic DNA with a multiplex PCR assay. On the Illumina HiSeq System, the amplified TCR beta libraries were sequenced as 87-base-pair reads. The original methods were these. In a later analysis, 80 million or so unique TCR beta chains were counted across the roughly 610 repertoires, and about 10 million of these chains were shared by at least two donors. A nearest-neighbor algorithm error-corrected the raw reads and collapsed the reads into unique sequences, merging closely related sequences to remove PCR and sequencing errors. V, D and J gene segments were assigned by aligning CDR3 sequences to IMGT reference sequences. Each retained sequence needed at least a six-nucleotide match to both a V gene segment and a J gene segment. Rearrangements were called productive when the CDR3 lacked stop codons and stayed in frame with V and J; all others were non-productive. Following IMGT convention, CDR3 was defined as the stretch from the second conserved V-encoded cysteine up to the conserved J-encoded phenylalanine. In an earlier analysis of just under 600 of the donors, sequences lacking an unambiguous match to a single V gene segment were excluded. An earlier analysis of a few hundred of the donors classified V segments as functional when productive rearrangements were above 56.7% and as segregating when the standard deviation between donors was above 5%. To diagnose cytomegalovirus status from the catalog of TCR beta chain sequences, a statistical classification framework was built. In a later analysis, TCR nucleotide sequences were compared against IMGT/GENE-DB human TR gene sequences so that V and J genes could be assigned. A later analysis assigned CDR3 sequences and most-parsimonious VDJ recombination scenarios with the TCRdist pipeline. A later analysis defined each TCR beta chain by its CDR3 amino acid sequence plus V-gene family, and excluded reads lacking a unique V-gene family. A later analysis removed over 500 highly shared, low-generation-probability nucleotide sequences to deal with suspected cross-contamination and a sequencing artifact. In a later analysis, a clonal expansion index was calculated for each public chain from normalized within-repertoire ranks of inferred template counts. Generation probabilities in a later analysis came from a VDJ recombination model fitted to out-of-frame rearrangements, and those results were checked against IGoR. In a later analysis, hypergeometric tests were used to score TCR-TCR, TCR-HLA and TCR-CMV co-occurrence, with a repertoire-size bias correction applied to TCR pairs. False discovery rates were estimated in a later analysis by permuting HLA or CMV assignments 20 times. In a later analysis, co-occurring TCRs were grouped with DBSCAN, and TCRdist sequence similarity was added when clustering was performed within HLA-allele-positive subsets. For co-occurrence clustering, repertoires with fewer than 30,000 or more than 120,000 public chains were excluded, along with roughly 5 repertoires with anomalous nucleotide sharing. The clones in this table, taken by TCRdb from immuneACCESS, are in-frame only. Not every clone is retained; where verified, under half of the shortfall comes from an unresolved V gene, and the cause of the rest is unknown. The V and J calls and clone size come from that table; D and trimming were worked out from the DNA. The sample table shows 60,000 to 85,000 clones, and around 78% are seen once. The ten largest make up nearly 3.5% of the sample.

Measured from the cysteine to the phenylalanine, the CDR3 is 17 residues long. The entry retains the CDR3 DNA only, 51 bases that are in frame from base 1. Cut back by 3 bases and 4 bases, the V and J ends lie 18 bases apart. The germline V gene encodes CDR1 MGHDK and CDR2 SYGVNS. The cohort consisted of approximately 690 healthy bone marrow donors. Cohort members were all nominally healthy when sampled, although unrecorded immune exposures were likely present. The donor was CMV seronegative and was included in the group of hundreds of seronegative cohort members. A peripheral blood sample was provided by each donor, and peripheral blood mononuclear cells were used for TCR beta sequencing. Genomic DNA was extracted from the blood cell samples with the Qiagen DNeasy Blood Extraction Kit.

The source of this sequence is a middle-aged man in good health and CMV-seronegative. Sequencing was performed on PBMCs. The chain uses TRBV25-1 and TRBJ2-2; a weak D assignment points to TRBD2 (7 bases agree). The CDR3 protein: CASSDPSGRGGTGELFF. At the DNA level, the sequence is TGTGCCAGCAGTGACCCCTCGGGTAGGGGGGGCACCGGGGAGCTGTTTTTT.